A selection of T cell receptor beta chains follows, all from one sample in a study of OX40 agonist ivuxolimab in advanced cancers. Some clones are missing from TCRdb's copy, which holds only in-frame ones; the method was immunoSEQ multiplex PCR. The sample comprises 9,500 to 15,000 clones, over 80% of which are singletons, and approximately 19% rests with the top ten. The sequencing here drew on CD4+ or CD8+ T cells sorted from blood, taken in a trial of the OX40 agonist ivuxolimab. The receptors were gathered from an adult with an advanced solid tumor such as melanoma, head and neck, liver or kidney cancer. Each CDR3 is given with its conserved first and last residue. A D gene is named only where the DNA matches it firmly. Not all rows give a size; the values are once, few, many and, for expanded clones, a class.

clone size: once; J gene: TRBJ1-1; D gene: .; V gene: TRBV28; CDR3 DNA: TGTGCCAGCAGAACCGACGGGGGCACTGAAGCTTTCTTT; CDR3 protein: CASRTDGGTEAFF
clone size: .; J gene: TRBJ2-1; D gene: TRBD2; V gene: TRBV2; CDR3 DNA: TGTGCCAGCACTACTAGCGGGAGACTCAATGAGCAGTTCTTC; CDR3 protein: CASTTSGRLNEQFF
clone size: .; J gene: TRBJ2-7; D gene: .; V gene: TRBV27; CDR3 DNA: TGTGCCAGCAGTTTTTTTGGGGGCTACGAGCAGTACTTC; CDR3 protein: CASSFFGGYEQYF
clone size: once; J gene: TRBJ2-7; D gene: TRBD2; V gene: TRBV6-1; CDR3 DNA: TGTGCCAGCAGTGATGGGACTAGCTACCCGACGAGGCAGCAGTACTTC; CDR3 protein: CASSDGTSYPTRQQYF
clone size: once; J gene: TRBJ1-1; D gene: .; V gene: TRBV13; CDR3 DNA: TGTGCCAGCAGCTTAAACAGGAGGAACACTGAAGCTTTCTTT; CDR3 protein: CASSLNRRNTEAFF
clone size: .; J gene: TRBJ2-7; D gene: TRBD2; V gene: TRBV5-4; CDR3 DNA: TGTGCCAGCAGCCAAGATAGGCAGGGAACTAGCGGTCTCTACGAGCAGTACTTC; CDR3 protein: CASSQDRQGTSGLYEQYF
clone size: .; J gene: TRBJ2-7; D gene: .; V gene: TRBV2; CDR3 DNA: TGTGCCAGCAGTGAAGCCCACGGCTGGGGAAGGGACTACGAGCAGTACTTC; CDR3 protein: CASSEAHGWGRDYEQYF
clone size: .; J gene: TRBJ2-1; D gene: TRBD2; V gene: TRBV4-1; CDR3 DNA: TGCGCCAGCGCTAGCGGGAGGGGATGGGGCAATGAGCAGTTCTTC; CDR3 protein: CASASGRGWGNEQFF
clone size: .; J gene: TRBJ2-2; D gene: .; V gene: TRBV7-8; CDR3 DNA: TGTGCCAGCAGCTTAGAAACGGGGACCGGGGAGCTGTTTTTT; CDR3 protein: CASSLETGTGELFF
clone size: .; J gene: TRBJ2-7; D gene: .; V gene: TRBV2; CDR3 DNA: TGTGCCAGCAGTGAAGTGACGAGCTCCTACGAGCAGTACTTC; CDR3 protein: CASSEVTSSYEQYF